The 19 T cell receptor beta chains below were found in one sample sequenced in a study of T cell responses to AZD1222 COVID-19 vaccine. TCRdb keeps only in-frame clones here, not all; method: immunoSEQ multiplex PCR. Here the sample spans 90,000 or so clones, approximately 91% being singletons. The sample was peripheral blood, taken on day 0 of AZD1222 vaccination. The receptors were sampled from an adult in good health.

V usage is TRBV6-5 and J usage is TRBJ2-1, with 7 bases matching TRBD1. Germline V lookup: CDR1 MNHEY, CDR2 SVGAGI. This CDR3 is built from 15 residues. With V trimmed by 2 bases and J by 6 bases, 7 bases remained unmatched. CDR3 sequence reads: CASSYPRQGSNEQFF. CDR3 coding DNA: TGTGCCAGCAGTTACCCGAGACAGGGCTCCAATGAGCAGTTCTTC.

This clone was counted between two and nine times. The chain has TRBV5-5 and TRBJ1-1, with no clear D. There are 17 residues in the CDR3. V shed 0 bases and J shed 0 bases, with 15 bases lying between them. Germline-derived CDR1 and CDR2 are SGHKS and YYEKEE (reference sequence). The DNA of the CDR3 is TGTGCCAGCAGCTTGGCGGGGATGAGGTTGATGAACACTGAAGCTTTCTTT. Its protein is CASSLAGMRLMNTEAFF.

DNA for the CDR3: TGTGCCAGTAGTCAGAGCTCTGGAAACACCATATATTTT. It encodes CASSQSSGNTIYF. The chain has TRBV19 and TRBJ1-3; D is unresolved. V gave up 5 bases and J gave up 0 bases, with 5 bases separating them. There are 13 residues in the CDR3. Germline V gene sequence: CDR1 LNHDA, CDR2 SQIVND (reference sequence).

The chain couples TRBV11-1 to TRBJ2-3, with TRBD2 matching over 8 bases. The length of the CDR3 is 15 residues. The V segment lost 5 bases and the J segment 4 bases; nucleotides outside the gene matches: 8. Per germline, CDR1 SGHAT and CDR2 FQDESV (reference sequence). The CDR3 is CASSPGLGIADTQYF. CDR3 in DNA: TGTGCCAGCAGCCCGGGACTAGGAATCGCAGATACGCAGTATTTT.

The V and J genes are TRBV18 and TRBJ1-1, with a weak D call TRBD1 (6 bases). CDR3 length: 16 residues. Germline V lookup: CDR1 KGHSH, CDR2 LQKENI. Trimming removed 0 bases from V and 2 bases from J, with 13 bases in between. Here the CDR3 DNA reads TGTGCCAGCTCACCACCGGGCCGGACAGAAAACACTGAAGCTTTCTTT. This translates into CASSPPGRTENTEAFF.

The genes are TRBV29-1 and TRBJ1-1; maybe TRBD1 (5 bases). Trimming left V 4 bases short and J 5 bases short, with 14 bases between. Germline lookup yields CDR1 SQVTM and CDR2 ANQGSEA. This CDR3 contains 13 residues. In DNA form, the CDR3 reads TGCAGCGTTGTTGGGGCTGGGGGGACTGAAGCTTTCTTT. This codes for CSVVGAGGTEAFF.

The rearrangement uses TRBV5-6 and TRBJ1-1, with no clear D. The V gene's germline CDR1 is SGHDT and CDR2 YYEEEE. V lost 4 bases and J 7 bases, leaving 8 bases between the germline ends. This CDR3 is built from 11 residues. As DNA, the CDR3 is TGTGCCAGCAGCCGATGGCGTGAAGCTTTCTTT. This encodes CASSRWREAFF.

The rearrangement links TRBV5-1 to TRBJ1-3, with D unresolved. Trimming removed 0 bases at V and 0 bases at J, with 10 bases between. From germline, CDR1 is SGHRS and CDR2 YFSETQ. CDR3 length: 16 residues. The CDR3 nucleotides read TGCGCCAGCAGCTTGGAAGGGCCCTACTCTGGAAACACCATATATTTT. It specifies CASSLEGPYSGNTIYF.

V and J are TRBV5-1 and TRBJ1-1; D might be TRBD1 (6 bases). V lost 0 bases and J 5 bases, leaving 11 bases between the germline ends. This CDR3 comprises 14 residues. Germline V gives CDR1 SGHRS, CDR2 YFSETQ. The CDR3 DNA reads TGCGCCAGCAGCTTGGTAGGGGGGACAACTGAAGCTTTCTTT. Its protein is CASSLVGGTTEAFF.

This rearrangement joins TRBV27 to TRBJ1-1; tentative D call: TRBD1 (6 bases). Germline V CDR1 and CDR2: MNHEY, SMNVEV (reference sequence). Deletions cut 3 bases from V and 1 base from J, with 9 bases between. The CDR3 loop spans 14 amino acids. The CDR3 coding sequence is TGTGCCAGCAGTTTGGCAGGGGAGAACACTGAAGCTTTCTTT. It yields the protein CASSLAGENTEAFF.

This clone came up once. CDR3 nucleotides: TGTGCCAGCAGCTCCGGGTTCACAGATACGCAGTATTTT. Amino acids: CASSSGFTDTQYF. The J gene is TRBJ2-3, the V gene TRBV7-2, with unresolved D. Germline V gene lookup returns CDR1 SGHTA and CDR2 FQGNSA. This CDR3 is built from 13 residues. Trimming stripped 4 bases from V and 2 bases from J, with 7 bases between.

This chain joins TRBV10-3 and TRBJ2-5, with D hard to call. The CDR3 extends over 13 amino acids. Trimming removed 0 bases at V and 5 bases at J, with 7 bases between. Germline V lookup: CDR1 ENHRY, CDR2 SYGVKD. CDR3 region: CAISESNQETQYF. CDR3 coding DNA: TGTGCCATCAGTGAGTCGAATCAGGAGACCCAGTACTTC.

V usage is TRBV1 and J usage is TRBJ2-7; the table assigns TRBD1, which was not confirmed against the DNA. TRBV1 is listed as a pseudogene. This CDR3 spans 15 amino acids. The CDR3 sequence is CTSSQEAGESYEQYF. CDR3 DNA sequence: TGCACCAGCAGCCAAGAAGCAGGGGAGAGCTACGAGCAGTACTTC.

This chain connects TRBV4-2 to TRBJ1-2, with TRBD1 as a possible D gene (6 bases). V lost 0 bases and J lost 8, with 13 bases in between. CDR3 size: 14 residues. The germline gives CDR1 LGHNA, CDR2 YNFKEQ. In DNA form, the CDR3 reads TGTGCCAGCAGCCAAGAGTTGGGGGCCTGGGGCTACACCTTC. This encodes CASSQELGAWGYTF.

The chain combines TRBV12-3 or TRBV12-4 with TRBJ1-1; no firm D call. This CDR3 contains 13 residues. Trimming cost V 6 bases and J 5 bases, with 13 bases left between them. CDR3 in DNA: TGTGCCAGCAGCATTATGGGTGGGACTGAAGCTTTCTTT. Translating it yields CASSIMGGTEAFF.

The V call is TRBV6-5, the J call TRBJ2-1, with D possibly being TRBD1 (5 bases). The CDR3 is 15 amino acids. Germline values: CDR1 MNHEY, CDR2 SVGAGI. Trimming shortened V by 10 bases and J by 3 bases, and 19 bases separated the two germline ends. The CDR3 sequence: CATPEGARNYNEQFF. The DNA of the CDR3 is TGTGCCACCCCGGAAGGGGCTCGCAACTACAATGAGCAGTTCTTC.

The chain recombines TRBV15 with TRBJ1-1; no reliable D call. Germline assignment: CDR1 LNHNV and CDR2 YYDKDF (reference sequence). This CDR3 has 16 amino acids. The germline V and J ends were trimmed by 0 bases and 5 bases, with 16 bases remaining between them. CDR3 residues: CATSRDRSPGETEAFF. CDR3 sequence (DNA): TGTGCCACCAGCAGAGATCGGTCCCCGGGAGAGACTGAAGCTTTCTTT.

The chain combines TRBV30 with TRBJ1-6, with a possible D match to TRBD1 (5 bases). The CDR3 is made up of 16 amino acids. Germline CDR1 GTSNPN, CDR2 SVGIG (reference sequence). Trimming cost V 1 base and J 0 bases, with 10 bases left between them. Here the CDR3 DNA reads TGTGCCTGGAGTGGGCAGGGAAGCTCCTATAATTCACCCCTCCACTTT. This codes for CAWSGQGSSYNSPLHF.

The chain couples TRBV5-1 to TRBJ1-1, with D uncertain. Trimming left V 0 bases short and J 1 base short, with 10 bases between. The CDR3 covers 15 residues. Germline-derived CDR1 and CDR2 are SGHRS and YFSETQ. DNA for the CDR3: TGCGCCAGCAGCTTGGTGGCCAACGCGAACACTGAAGCTTTCTTT. This codes for CASSLVANANTEAFF.